One sample yielded the 30 T cell receptor beta chains listed below, sequenced in a study of cytomegalovirus exposure and HLA in healthy donors. It was with 60 Vbeta and 13 Jbeta primers that the PCR ran. Sequencing used immunoSEQ multiplex PCR; TCRdb keeps in-frame clones, though not all of them. Its listing shows approximately 72,000 clones. The specimen was PBMCs. The receptors were sampled from a woman in her forties in good health and CMV-seropositive.

This rearrangement joins TRBV9 to TRBJ1-4, with 8 positions matching TRBD1. The CDR3 is 14 amino acids. Germline values: CDR1 SGDLS, CDR2 YYNGEE. The V and J ends lost 4 bases and 4 bases, in that order; junction bases with no gene match: 3. The CDR3 nucleotides read TGTGCCAGCAGCCCTGGGACAGGTAATGAAAAACTGTTTTTT. This codes for CASSPGTGNEKLFF.

The gene calls are TRBV6-5 and TRBJ1-2; no definite D call. This CDR3 has 14 amino acids. Trimming cost V 6 bases and J 8 bases, with 19 bases left between them. CDR1 is MNHEY and CDR2 is SVGAGI in the germline V gene. The CDR3 loop reads CASRADGKITGYTF. CDR3 DNA: TGTGCCAGCAGAGCGGACGGGAAAATAACCGGCTACACCTTC.

The chain couples TRBV9 to TRBJ1-2; D unclear. Between the trimmed V and J ends, which lost 3 bases and 8 bases, there was a span of 11 bases. Per germline, CDR1 SGDLS and CDR2 YYNGEE. This CDR3 has 12 residues. DNA of the CDR3: TGTGCCAGCAGCGGCAGTCCGGGGGGCTACACCTTC. It encodes CASSGSPGGYTF.

The gene calls are TRBV2 and TRBJ2-2; 13 nucleotides align to TRBD2. Germline V gives CDR1 SNHLY, CDR2 FYNNEI. The CDR3 extends over 19 amino acids. V shed 2 bases and J 1 base; nucleotides not matched to a gene: 7. CDR3 DNA sequence: TGTGCCAGCAGTGAACGGGCGACTAGCGGGGGGCAGAACACCGGGGAGCTGTTTTTT. Its translation is CASSERATSGGQNTGELFF.

The V call is TRBV5-6, the J call TRBJ2-3; maybe TRBD1 (7 bases). This CDR3 comprises 14 residues. CDR1 and CDR2 (germline): SGHDT, YYEEEE. Trimming removed 4 bases from V and 7 bases from J, with 16 bases in between. DNA of the CDR3: TGTGCCAGCAGCGGCAGGGGGGCTGGGAATACGCAGTATTTT. This sequence encodes CASSGRGAGNTQYF.

The chain is built from TRBV28 and TRBJ1-3; 7 bases align to TRBD1. Germline loops: CDR1 MDHEN, CDR2 SYDVKM. The CDR3 totals 11 residues. J lost 14 bases, V lost 6 bases, and 7 bases had no gene match. CDR3 sequence: CASRLTGKVYF. The CDR3 nucleotides read TGTGCCAGCAGACTGACAGGGAAAGTATATTTT.

The chain recombines TRBV25-1 with TRBJ2-7; TRBD1 is a possible D gene (6 bases). The germline V and J ends were trimmed by 6 bases and 3 bases, with 21 bases remaining between them. This CDR3 has 16 residues. CDR1 and CDR2 (germline): MGHDK, SYGVNS. The CDR3 nucleotides are TGTGCCAGCAGAGCCTTCGGGGAACAGGGCGTCTACGAGCAGTACTTC. This encodes CASRAFGEQGVYEQYF.

The rearrangement joins TRBV30 to TRBJ2-2, with TRBD1 identical over 7 bases. Trimming removed 0 bases from V and 5 bases from J; junction bases left unmatched: 6. The CDR3 sequence is 15 residues long. From germline, CDR1 is GTSNPN and CDR2 SVGIG (reference sequence). The CDR3 DNA reads as TGTGCCTGGAGTGTAAGAGACAGGGTGACCGGGGAGCTGTTTTTT. Translating gives CAWSVRDRVTGELFF. The full variable domain, with the rest looked up from reference TRBV30 and TRBJ2-2, is SQTIHQWPATLVQPVGSPLSLECTVEGTSNPNLYWYRQAAGRGLQLLFYSVGIGQISSEVPQNLSASRPQDRQFILSSKKLLLSDSGFYLCAWSVRDRVTGELFFGEGSRLTVL.

The V gene is TRBV18, the J gene TRBJ2-5; the match to TRBD2 covers 11 bases. The CDR3 covers 15 residues. CDR1 and CDR2 (germline): KGHSH, LQKENI. V was clipped by 6 bases and J by 5 bases; unmatched bases: 8. CDR3 residues: CASSPVLAGAETQYF. DNA of the CDR3: TGTGCCAGCTCCCCCGTACTAGCGGGAGCCGAGACCCAGTACTTC.

Regarding this clone: Other DNA sequences of this sample code for an identical CDR3. The CDR3 region has the DNA TGTGCCAGCAGCGCTCTAGCGGAGGACAATGAGCAGTTCTTC. Amino acid sequence: CASSALAEDNEQFF. The V and J genes are TRBV2 and TRBJ2-1; 7 bases agree with TRBD2. This CDR3 region has 14 residues. CDR1 SNHLY and CDR2 FYNNEI come from the germline V gene. Trimming took 6 bases from V and 5 from J; bases not matched to a gene: 7.

Here the CDR3 reads CASSLDGAGEQYF. In DNA, the CDR3 is TGTGCCAGCAGCCTAGACGGAGCGGGCGAGCAGTACTTC. V is TRBV7-2 and J is TRBJ2-5; D might be TRBD2 (6 bases). The J call is in doubt because the DNA end fits TRBJ2-7 better. From germline, CDR1 is SGHTA and CDR2 FQGNSA. CDR3 size: 13 residues.

V usage is TRBV5-1 and J usage is TRBJ2-1, with 13 bases fitting TRBD2. The length of the CDR3 is 15 residues. With 4 bases clipped from V and 5 bases from J, the junction kept 3 bases outside the gene matches. CDR1 SGHRS and CDR2 YFSETQ come from the germline V gene. As DNA, the CDR3 is TGCGCCAGCAGCCGGACTAGCGGGAGTCACAATGAGCAGTTCTTC. Translation: CASSRTSGSHNEQFF.

Details on this clone: The identical CDR3 is also encoded by other nucleotide sequences in the sample. The chain is built from TRBV30 and TRBJ1-2, with 9 bases fitting TRBD1. V shed 0 bases and J 5 bases; nucleotides not matched to a gene: 1. Germline V CDR1 and CDR2: GTSNPN, SVGIG (reference sequence). The CDR3 runs to 13 residues. The DNA for the CDR3 is TGTGCCTGGAGTGTACAGGGGGCGTATGGCTACACCTTC. This gives the protein CAWSVQGAYGYTF.

The chain employs TRBV5-1 and TRBJ2-3; D is possibly TRBD1 (5 bases). The ends were cut back, 2 bases at V and 3 bases at J, with 13 bases in the middle. The CDR3 totals 15 residues. Per the germline V gene, CDR1 is SGHRS and CDR2 is YFSETQ. For the CDR3, the DNA is TGCGCCAGCAGCTTCCAACTTGGGGCTACAGATACGCAGTATTTT. This translates into CASSFQLGATDTQYF.

The V call is TRBV5-1, the J call TRBJ2-3, with D perhaps TRBD2 (5 bases). V lost 6 bases, J lost 4 bases, and 12 bases lay in between. The CDR3 loop spans 13 amino acids. The germline V gene encodes CDR1 SGHRS and CDR2 YFSETQ. The CDR3: CASMRVMADTQYF. In DNA, the CDR3 is TGCGCCAGCATGCGGGTCATGGCAGATACGCAGTATTTT.

The rearrangement joins TRBV5-4 to TRBJ1-2; D may be TRBD1 (6 bases). Trimming removed 0 bases at V and 2 bases at J, with 14 bases between. This CDR3 comprises 16 residues. Germline assignment: CDR1 SGHNT and CDR2 YYREEE (reference sequence). The CDR3 loop reads CASSLGETGINYGYTF. CDR3 sequence (DNA): TGTGCCAGCAGCTTGGGGGAAACAGGGATAAACTATGGCTACACCTTC. The full variable domain, completed using reference TRBV5-4 and TRBJ1-2, is ETGVTQSPTHLIKTRGQQVTLRCSSQSGHNTVSWYQQALGQGPQFIFQYYREEENGRGNFPPRFSGLQFPNYSSELNVNALELDDSALYLCASSLGETGINYGYTFGSGTRLTVV.

The chain recombines TRBV19 with TRBJ2-7; 9 nucleotides match TRBD1. J gave up 0 bases and V 9 bases, and 3 bases lay outside the gene matches. Germline-derived CDR1 and CDR2 are LNHDA and SQIVND (reference sequence). The CDR3 has 13 residues. For the CDR3, the DNA is TGTGCCAGGGGACAGGGATTCTCCTACGAGCAGTACTTC. It yields the protein CARGQGFSYEQYF.

As to this clone: The sample carries other DNA sequences with the same CDR3. The chain employs TRBV7-2 and TRBJ2-3; D is ambiguous. The CDR3 sequence is 14 residues long. Deletions cut 1 base from V and 1 base from J, with 6 bases between. Germline V gene data show CDR1 as SGHTA and CDR2 as FQGNSA. This CDR3 is CASSLGAGTDTQYF. As DNA, the CDR3 is TGTGCCAGCAGCTTAGGCGCGGGCACAGATACGCAGTATTTT.

V usage is TRBV28 and J usage is TRBJ2-7, with 7 bases identical to TRBD1. Germline CDR1 is MDHEN and CDR2 is SYDVKM. V was pared by 3 bases and J by 7 bases, with 6 bases of the junction left unmatched. CDR3 size: 13 residues. This CDR3 is CASSLGQGVEQYF. CDR3 sequence (DNA): TGTGCCAGCAGTTTGGGGCAGGGGGTAGAGCAGTACTTC.

The chain has TRBV9 and TRBJ1-1; weak D call: TRBD1 (5 bases). The germline gives CDR1 SGDLS, CDR2 YYNGEE. This CDR3 is 14 amino acids long. The V end lost 4 bases, the J end lost 1 base, and 11 bases lay between the germline ends. CDR3 coding DNA: TGTGCCAGCAGCCCACGACAGACGAACACTGAAGCTTTCTTT. Protein: CASSPRQTNTEAFF.

V usage is TRBV5-1 and J usage is TRBJ2-5; 9 bases line up with TRBD2. From germline, CDR1 is SGHRS and CDR2 YFSETQ. J was trimmed by 4 bases and V by 3 bases; bases with no gene match: 7. The CDR3 sequence is 15 residues long. The CDR3 is CASSSGTSLGETQYF. DNA for the CDR3: TGCGCCAGCAGCTCCGGGACTAGCCTCGGAGAGACCCAGTACTTC.

The rearrangement uses TRBV19 and TRBJ2-5; D possibly corresponds to TRBD2 (5 bases). Judging by the DNA end, TRBJ2-7 fits better; the J call may be wrong. Germline-derived CDR1 and CDR2 are LNHDA and SQIVND (reference sequence). This CDR3 has 17 residues. CDR3 DNA sequence: TGTGCCAGTACCCTATTCTCTTCGGGATTTAGGTGCTACGAGCAGTACTTC. It translates to CASTLFSSGFRCYEQYF.

The CDR3 spells CASSLGLHPTYEQYF. The CDR3 DNA reads TGTGCCAGCAGTTTGGGACTCCACCCCACCTACGAGCAGTACTTC. This chain joins TRBV6-9 and TRBJ2-7; maybe TRBD2 (6 bases). Per germline, CDR1 MNHGY and CDR2 SVAAGI. CDR3 length: 15 amino acids. V gave up 4 bases and J gave up 2 bases, with 15 bases separating them.

This chain connects TRBV28 to TRBJ2-5; TRBD2 aligns across 13 bases. CDR1 is MDHEN and CDR2 is SYDVKM in the germline V gene. The junction had 5 bases not matched to a gene; V was cut back by 3 bases and J by 4 bases. The CDR3 sequence is 16 residues long. The CDR3 DNA sequence: TGTGCCAGCAGTTTCGGGACTAGCGGGAAGGGAGAGACCCAGTACTTC. It encodes CASSFGTSGKGETQYF.

The rearrangement joins TRBV7-2 to TRBJ2-7; 7 bases are shared with TRBD2. This CDR3 has 15 amino acids. Germline CDR1 SGHTA, CDR2 FQGNSA. V dropped 5 bases and J dropped 3; count of bases not matched to a gene: 10. The CDR3 DNA follows: TGTGCCAGCAGCAAGACTGCTAGCGGCAGCTACGAGCAGTACTTC. Its protein product is CASSKTASGSYEQYF.

The chain is built from TRBV7-2 and TRBJ1-2; 11 bases are shared with TRBD1. The V gene end was trimmed by 5 bases and the J gene end by 8 bases; junction bases not matched to a gene: 13. Germline loops: CDR1 SGHTA, CDR2 FQGNSA. The CDR3 sequence is 16 residues long. Written as DNA, the CDR3 is TGTGCCAGCAGCGTGGACGTAGGACAGGGGGCGGGGGGCTACACCTTC. It encodes CASSVDVGQGAGGYTF. Full variable domain (rest looked up from reference TRBV7-2 and TRBJ1-2): GAGVSQSPSNKVTEKGKDVELRCDPISGHTALYWYRQSLGQGLEFLIYFQGNSAPDKSGLPSDRFSAERTGGSVSTLTIQRTQQEDSAVYLCASSVDVGQGAGGYTFGSGTRLTVV.

With regard to this clone: The germline gene is not matched at one end of the junction; a read error may be the cause. The chain carries TRBV7-9 and TRBJ2-1; TRBD2 matches at 7 bases. Per the germline V gene, CDR1 is SEHNR and CDR2 is FQNEAQ (reference sequence). The CDR3 covers 16 residues. This CDR3 reads CAGSSPEIAGYNEQFF. The CDR3 DNA reads as TGTGCCGGCAGCTCACCCGAAATAGCGGGTTACAATGAGCAGTTCTTC.

The V call is TRBV6-4, the J call TRBJ2-3; TRBD2 is a possible D gene (6 bases). Per germline, CDR1 MRHNA and CDR2 SNTAGT. CDR3 length: 15 residues. The germline V and J ends were trimmed by 4 bases and 1 base, with 12 bases remaining between them. The CDR3 DNA follows: TGTGCCAGCAGTGTCTCCGGGAGTGGCACAGATACGCAGTATTTT. It is translated as CASSVSGSGTDTQYF.

The gene calls are TRBV9 and TRBJ1-1; 8 positions agree with TRBD1. Germline V CDR1 and CDR2: SGDLS, YYNGEE. V shed 0 bases, J shed 4 bases, and the junction held 2 bases outside the gene matches. The CDR3 covers 14 residues. CDR3 region: CASSVAQGGTEAFF. In DNA, the CDR3 is TGTGCCAGCAGCGTAGCACAGGGGGGCACTGAAGCTTTCTTT.

A word on this clone: Germline and junction disagree at one end, which may indicate a read error. The chain employs TRBV6-1 and TRBJ2-4; 8 bases match TRBD1. This CDR3 contains 12 residues. The germline V gene encodes CDR1 MNHNS and CDR2 SASEGT. DNA of the CDR3: TGTGCCAGCAGTGATCAGGGGGCCACTGAGGACTTC. It codes for CASSDQGATEDF.